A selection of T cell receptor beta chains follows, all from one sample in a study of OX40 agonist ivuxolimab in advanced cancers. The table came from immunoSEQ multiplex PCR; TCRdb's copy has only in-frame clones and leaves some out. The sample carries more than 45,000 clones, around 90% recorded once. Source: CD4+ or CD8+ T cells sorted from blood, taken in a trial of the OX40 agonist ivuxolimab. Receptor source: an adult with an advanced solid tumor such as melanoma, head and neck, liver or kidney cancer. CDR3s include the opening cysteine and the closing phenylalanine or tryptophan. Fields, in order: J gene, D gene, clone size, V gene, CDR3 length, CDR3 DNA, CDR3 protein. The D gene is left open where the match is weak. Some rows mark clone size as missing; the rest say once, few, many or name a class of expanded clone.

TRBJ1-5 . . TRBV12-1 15 TGTGCCAGCAGCTTTGCGGGGTACGGCAATCAGCCCCAGCATTTT CASSFAGYGNQPQHF
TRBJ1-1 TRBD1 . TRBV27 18 TGTGCCAGCAGTTCCAATATCCGGGACAGGGCCATGAACACTGAAGCTTTCTTT CASSSNIRDRAMNTEAFF
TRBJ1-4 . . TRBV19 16 TGTGCCAGTAAACAGGGTAGTTTGGCGACTAATGAAAAACTGTTTTTT CASKQGSLATNEKLFF
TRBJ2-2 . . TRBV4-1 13 TGCGCCAGCAGCCACCAGAACACCGGGGAGCTGTTTTTT CASSHQNTGELFF
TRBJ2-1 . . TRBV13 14 TGTGCCAGCAGCTTAGGGTTGGGGGTCTATGAGCAGTTCTTC CASSLGLGVYEQFF
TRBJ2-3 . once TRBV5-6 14 TGTGCCAGCAGCTTGGTGGGGCAGGGGGATACGCAGTATTTT CASSLVGQGDTQYF
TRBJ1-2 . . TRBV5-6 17 TGTGCCAGCAGCCCGCTGCCCCCCCAACAGGCTAACTATGGCTACACCTTC CASSPLPPQQANYGYTF
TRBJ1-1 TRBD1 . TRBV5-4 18 TGTGCCAGCAGCTTGGGGGTCACAGGGGGTACAAGTCGGACTGAAGCTTTCTTT CASSLGVTGGTSRTEAFF
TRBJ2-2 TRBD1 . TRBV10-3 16 TGTGCCACCCATTACAGGGGGACGCAGAACACCGGGGAGCTGTTTTTT CATHYRGTQNTGELFF
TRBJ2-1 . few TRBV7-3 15 TGTGCCAGCAGCCCAAGTGGGACCTCCGCCAATGAGCAGTTCTTC CASSPSGTSANEQFF
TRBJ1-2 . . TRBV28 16 TGTGCCAGCAGTTTATTCCCAGGGAATTCTAACTATGGCTACACCTTC CASSLFPGNSNYGYTF
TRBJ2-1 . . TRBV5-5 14 TGTGCCAGCAGCTTGGGAGGTGGATACAATGAGCAGTTCTTC CASSLGGGYNEQFF
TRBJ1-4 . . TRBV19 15 TGTGCCAGTAGTTTCGAAATTGCAACTAATGAAAAACTGTTTTTT CASSFEIATNEKLFF
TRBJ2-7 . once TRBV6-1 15 TGTGCCAGCAGAGGGAATGAGGCCCCCGCCTACGAGCAGTACTTC CASRGNEAPAYEQYF
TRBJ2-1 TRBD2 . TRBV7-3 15 TGTGCCAGCAGCTCGGGACTAGCGGGAGTCAATGAGCAGTTCTTC CASSSGLAGVNEQFF
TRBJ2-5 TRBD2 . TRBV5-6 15 TGTGCCAGCAGCTTGACTAGCGGAGGGGGTAAGACCCAGTACTTC CASSLTSGGGKTQYF
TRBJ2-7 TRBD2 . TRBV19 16 TGTGCCAGTAGTCCACGGACTAGCGGGCACTCCTACGAGCAGTACTTC CASSPRTSGHSYEQYF
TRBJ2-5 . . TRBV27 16 TGTGCCAGCAGGAATCAACCGGGACAACCGCAAGAGACCCAGTACTTC CASRNQPGQPQETQYF
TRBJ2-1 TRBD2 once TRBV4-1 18 TGCGCCAGCAGCCAAGAGCCGGCTAGCGGGACAGCATACAATGAGCAGTTCTTC CASSQEPASGTAYNEQFF
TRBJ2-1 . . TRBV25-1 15 TGTGCCAGCAGTGAATGGCTCGGGGATATCAATGAGCAGTTCTTC CASSEWLGDINEQFF
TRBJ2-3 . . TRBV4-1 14 TGCGCCAGCAGCCAAGTCATGAGCACAGATACGCAGTATTTT CASSQVMSTDTQYF
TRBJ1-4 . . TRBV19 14 TGTGCCAGTAAGGTTTGGGGTACGGAAGAAAAACTGTTTTTT CASKVWGTEEKLFF
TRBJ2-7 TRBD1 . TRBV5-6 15 TGTGCCAGCAGCTCTCTAGGACAGGGGTCCTACGAGCAGTACTTC CASSSLGQGSYEQYF
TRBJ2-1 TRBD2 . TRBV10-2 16 TGCGCCAGCCAGGGGCTAGCGGGAGGGCCGTGGTATGAGCAGTTCTTC CASQGLAGGPWYEQFF
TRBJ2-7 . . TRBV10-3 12 TGTGCCATCAGTGACCTTGACCCGGAGCAGTACTTC CAISDLDPEQYF
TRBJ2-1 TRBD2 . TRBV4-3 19 TGCGCCAGCAGCCAAGATGGGGGTAGCGGGAGAGCCTCCTACAATGAGCAGTTCTTC CASSQDGGSGRASYNEQFF
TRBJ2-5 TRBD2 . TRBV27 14 TGTGCCAGCAGTTTCGGGGGGGGCTTAGAGACCCAGTACTTC CASSFGGGLETQYF
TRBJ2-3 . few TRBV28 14 TGTGCCAGCAGTTTGTTAGCTAGCACAGATACGCAGTATTTT CASSLLASTDTQYF
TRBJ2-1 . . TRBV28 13 TGTGCCAGCAGTTTAGACCCCTACAATGAGCAGTTCTTC CASSLDPYNEQFF
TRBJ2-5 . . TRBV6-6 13 TGTGCCAGCAGTTACTTCACGGAAGAGACCCAGTACTTC CASSYFTEETQYF
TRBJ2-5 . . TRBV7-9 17 TGTGCCAGCAGCTTAGGAATCGGAGTCGGGTTCCAAGAGACCCAGTACTTC CASSLGIGVGFQETQYF
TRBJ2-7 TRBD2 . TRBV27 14 TGTGCCAGCAGCCCTCAAGCGGGAGCCTACGAGCAGTACTTC CASSPQAGAYEQYF
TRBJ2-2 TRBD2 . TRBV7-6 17 TGTGCCAGCAGCTCCCTTGGGGTAGCGGGATTCGACCGGGAGCTGTTTTTT CASSSLGVAGFDRELFF
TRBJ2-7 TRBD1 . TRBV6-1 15 TGTGCCAGCAGTGGATGGGACAGCCCCGCCTACGAGCAGTACTTC CASSGWDSPAYEQYF
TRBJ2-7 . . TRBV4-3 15 TGCGCCAGCAGCCAGGGCTGGGCATCGGGTGACGAGCAGTACTTC CASSQGWASGDEQYF
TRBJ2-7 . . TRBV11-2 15 TGTGCCAGCAGCCCCATGGGGACTGGGGCCTACGAGCAGTACTTC CASSPMGTGAYEQYF
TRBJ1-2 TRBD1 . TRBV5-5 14 TGTGCCAGCAGCTTCACAGGGGGCAGTAGGGGCTACACCTTC CASSFTGGSRGYTF
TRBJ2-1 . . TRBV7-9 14 TGTGCCAGCTCCGGGGTTCAGGAGAGCAATGAGCAGTTCTTC CASSGVQESNEQFF
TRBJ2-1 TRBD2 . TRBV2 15 TGTGCCAGCAGTGAGACTAGCGGGACATACAATGAGCAGTTCTTC CASSETSGTYNEQFF
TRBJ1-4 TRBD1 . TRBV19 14 TGTGCCAGTAGTACCACGACAGGGGATGAAAAACTGTTTTTT CASSTTTGDEKLFF
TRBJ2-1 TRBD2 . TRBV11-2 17 TGTGCCAGCACCTCTGTTGGTGCGGGAGAAACCTACAATGAGCAGTTCTTC CASTSVGAGETYNEQFF
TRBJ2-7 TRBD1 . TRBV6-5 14 TGTGCCAGCAGTTCCTCGGACAGGGTCTACGAGCAGTACTTC CASSSSDRVYEQYF
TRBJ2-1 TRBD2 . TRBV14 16 TGTGCCAGCAGCCAAGTTTCGGGACTAGCTAACAATGAGCAGTTCTTC CASSQVSGLANNEQFF
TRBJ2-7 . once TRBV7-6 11 TGTGCCAGCAGCCCAGGATTCGAGCAGTACTTC CASSPGFEQYF
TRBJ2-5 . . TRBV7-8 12 TGTGCCAGCATGGAAAGGGTGGAGACCCAGTACTTC CASMERVETQYF
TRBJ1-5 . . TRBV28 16 TGTGCCAGCAGTTTATCGTTACGGTCGATAAATCAGCCCCAGCATTTT CASSLSLRSINQPQHF
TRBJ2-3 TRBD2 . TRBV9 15 TGTGCCAGCAGCGTAGGAACTAGCGGAGGGGATACGCAGTATTTT CASSVGTSGGDTQYF
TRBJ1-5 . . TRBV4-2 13 TGTGCCAGCAGCCAAGGTTGGGGTCAGCCCCAGCATTTT CASSQGWGQPQHF
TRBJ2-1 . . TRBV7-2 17 TGTGCCAGCAGCTTAGGTCGGCCACCGCTTCCACCGAATGAGCAGTTCTTC CASSLGRPPLPPNEQFF
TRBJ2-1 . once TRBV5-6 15 TGTGCCAGCAGCTACAGGGCCTCCTCCTACAATGAGCAGTTCTTC CASSYRASSYNEQFF
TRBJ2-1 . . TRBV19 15 TGTGCCAGTAGTTATCCCGGGGACTCCTACAATGAGCAGTTCTTC CASSYPGDSYNEQFF
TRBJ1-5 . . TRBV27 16 TGTGCCAGCAGTTTAGGGGGGCACTATAGCAATCAGCCCCAGCATTTT CASSLGGHYSNQPQHF
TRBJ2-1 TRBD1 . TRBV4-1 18 TGCGCCAGCAGCCAAGCACATTCCGGGACAGGGGATTTTTTAGAGCAGTTCTTC CASSQAHSGTGDFLEQFF
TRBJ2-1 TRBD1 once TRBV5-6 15 TGTGCCAGCAGCTTGGGGACAGGGATAGGGGATGAGCAGTTCTTC CASSLGTGIGDEQFF